This T cell receptor beta chain was observed in a study of spatial heterogeneity in lung cancer. The overall study: In raw reads, more than 8.5 appearances on average were recorded for each unique TCR and UMI combination. Study observations and caveats: The numbers of ubiquitous and regional expanded TCRs correlated with ubiquitous and regional nonsynonymous mutations, respectively. Higher tumor mutation counts went along with higher counts of expanded intratumoral alpha and beta TCRs.

Note on this clonotype: No antigen is known for it. Because the library targeted alpha chains, this beta chain is an off-target read whose size means little.

The CDR3 has 15 amino acids. The J segment lost 7 bases and the V segment lost 2 bases, leaving 8 bases of the junction unmatched. Germline V lookup: CDR1 MDHEN, CDR2 SYDVKM. Every TCR cDNA molecule carried a tag that served as a unique molecular identifier. MiXCR, applied by TCRdb to the 5' RACE reads, yields one record per CDR3 protein. This table holds about 3,800 distinct CDR3 sequences, about 9.4% found once. The sample's time point: sample taken at primary tumor resection. Whole RNA obtained from tumor, nontumor lung or frozen PBMC underwent sequencing without sorting. This rearrangement joins TRBV28 to TRBJ2-7, with 10 bases matching TRBD2. The sequence came from a male donor with early-stage non-small cell lung cancer. The sequenced sample was lung tumor tissue, obtained at surgery. CDR3 nucleotides: TGTGCCAGCAGTTTAGTGCCTAGCGGGAGTCATGAGCAGTACTTC. Its protein product is CASSLVPSGSHEQYF.